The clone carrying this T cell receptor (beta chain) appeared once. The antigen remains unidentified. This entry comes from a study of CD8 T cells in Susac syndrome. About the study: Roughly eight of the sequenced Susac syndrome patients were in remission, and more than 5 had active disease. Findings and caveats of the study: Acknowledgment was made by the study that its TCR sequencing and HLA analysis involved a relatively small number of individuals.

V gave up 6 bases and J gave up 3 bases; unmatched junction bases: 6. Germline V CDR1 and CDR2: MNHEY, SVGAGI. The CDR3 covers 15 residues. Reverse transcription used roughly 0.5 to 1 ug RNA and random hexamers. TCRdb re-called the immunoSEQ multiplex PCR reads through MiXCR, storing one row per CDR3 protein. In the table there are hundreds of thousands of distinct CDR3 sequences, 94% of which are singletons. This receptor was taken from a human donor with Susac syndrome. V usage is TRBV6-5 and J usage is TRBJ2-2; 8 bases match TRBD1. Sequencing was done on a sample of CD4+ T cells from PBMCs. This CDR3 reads CASRWAGGDTGELFF. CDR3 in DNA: TGTGCCAGCAGATGGGCAGGGGGCGACACCGGGGAGCTGTTTTTT.